These 30 T cell receptor beta chains share one sample of origin, sequenced in a study of cytomegalovirus exposure and HLA in healthy donors. The primer mix had 60 Vbeta and 13 Jbeta primers. Generated by immunoSEQ multiplex PCR, the TCRdb table keeps only in-frame clones and is missing some. The sample holds about 170,000 clones, less than 90% seen once. Material for sequencing was PBMCs. The receptor source for this set is a woman between 45 and 60 years old in good health and CMV-seropositive.

The chain is built from TRBV29-1 and TRBJ2-7; TRBD1 agrees at 9 bases. Germline loops: CDR1 SQVTM, CDR2 ANQGSEA. This CDR3 comprises 14 residues. Trimming removed 6 bases from V and 3 bases from J; junction bases left unmatched: 9. The CDR3 DNA is TGCAGCGTCCGCGCGACAGGGGGGGACTACGAGCAGTACTTC. Translation: CSVRATGGDYEQYF.

This clone was detected only once. J is TRBJ2-3 and V is TRBV7-3; perhaps TRBD2 as D (8 bases). Trimming removed 6 bases from V and 3 bases from J, with 16 bases in between. The CDR3 covers 15 residues. CDR1 SGHTA and CDR2 FQGTGA come from the germline V gene. DNA of the CDR3: TGTGCCAGCAGTCACGGGAGGGGGCCTACAGATACGCAGTATTTT. Translating it yields CASSHGRGPTDTQYF.

The V gene is TRBV7-9, the J gene TRBJ2-7; 10 bases are a match to TRBD1. The CDR3 length is 12 residues. The ends lost 5 bases at V and 11 bases at J; junction bases unmatched: 6. Germline V gene data show CDR1 as SEHNR and CDR2 as FQNEAQ (reference sequence). The CDR3 sequence is CASSLDRGREYF. As DNA, the CDR3 is TGTGCCAGCAGCCTTGACAGGGGGCGAGAGTACTTC.

This clone has only a few counts. As DNA, the CDR3 is TGTGCCAGCAGCCCGGGACTAGCCCCCTTTGGGGAGCTGTTTTTT. The encoded protein is CASSPGLAPFGELFF. V and J are TRBV5-4 and TRBJ2-2, with 9 bases lining up with TRBD2. Germline trimming cut 4 bases from V and 8 bases from J; bases unmatched to any gene: 9. CDR1 SGHNT and CDR2 YYREEE come from the germline V gene (reference sequence). This CDR3 contains 15 residues.

This clone was seen only once. The chain joins TRBV5-1 to TRBJ2-2, with 10 bases matching TRBD2. Per the germline V gene, CDR1 is SGHRS and CDR2 is YFSETQ. Trimming cost V 0 bases and J 6 bases; bases outside gene matches: 8. The CDR3 is made up of 17 amino acids. The CDR3 loop reads CASSLGLAGVGAGELFF. The CDR3 nucleotides read TGCGCCAGCAGCTTGGGCCTAGCGGGAGTTGGTGCCGGGGAGCTGTTTTTT.

The chain links TRBV6-4 to TRBJ2-1; 9 positions agree with TRBD2. With 5 bases clipped from V and 9 bases from J, the junction kept 8 bases outside the gene matches. Germline CDR1 and CDR2: MRHNA and SNTAGT. This CDR3 spans 14 amino acids. CDR3: CASSYAGGRLEQFF. The CDR3 nucleotides are TGTGCCAGCAGTTACGCGGGGGGGCGGCTTGAGCAGTTCTTC.

The genes are TRBV6-1 and TRBJ2-5, with 7 bases aligning to TRBD2. The DNA matches TRBJ2-7 better at its end, which makes the J call doubtful. The CDR3 spans 13 residues. Germline V gene lookup returns CDR1 MNHNS and CDR2 SASEGT. For the CDR3, the DNA is TGTGCCACACGGCGGGGCGGGGGACCCGAGCAGTACTTC. As protein: CATRRGGGPEQYF.

V usage is TRBV6-1 and J usage is TRBJ2-3, with D perhaps matching TRBD1 (6 bases). Germline lookup yields CDR1 MNHNS and CDR2 SASEGT. V was shortened by 4 bases and J by 3 bases, with 14 bases between the two germline ends. The CDR3 extends over 15 amino acids. In DNA, the CDR3 is TGTGCCAGCAGTGTGGTGGGGGCTGGAACAGATACGCAGTATTTT. This translates into CASSVVGAGTDTQYF.

The chain combines TRBV28 with TRBJ1-5; TRBD1 is a possible D gene (6 bases). The CDR3 consists of 13 residues. Deletions cut 6 bases from V and 4 bases from J, with 10 bases between. From germline, CDR1 is MDHEN and CDR2 SYDVKM. The DNA of the CDR3 is TGTGCCAGCAGAGACAGGTTGAATCAGCCCCAGCATTTT. Translated, it gives CASRDRLNQPQHF. Full variable domain (remainder filled in from reference TRBV28 and TRBJ1-5): DVKVTQSSRYLVKRTGEKVFLECVQDMDHENMFWYRQDPGLGLRLIYFSYDVKMKEKGDIPEGYSVSREKKERFSLILESASTNQTSMYLCASRDRLNQPQHFGDGTRLSIL.

J is TRBJ1-1 and V is TRBV27, with D perhaps matching TRBD1 (6 bases). The CDR3 is made up of 16 amino acids. Trimming shortened V by 5 bases and J by 0 bases, and 16 bases separated the two germline ends. In germline, CDR1 is MNHEY, CDR2 SMNVEV (reference sequence). DNA for the CDR3: TGTGCCAGCAGTCCGCTGGGGGACACTTTGAACACTGAAGCTTTCTTT. Its translation: CASSPLGDTLNTEAFF.

This rearrangement joins TRBV7-2 to TRBJ2-7; a possible D gene is TRBD2 (7 bases). With 1 base removed from V and 2 bases from J, the gap between germline ends came to 12 bases. Germline loops: CDR1 SGHTA, CDR2 FQGNSA. This CDR3 region has 15 residues. CDR3 amino acids: CASSLVAGAPYEQYF. CDR3 nucleotide sequence: TGTGCCAGCAGCTTAGTTGCGGGGGCCCCCTACGAGCAGTACTTC.

V usage is TRBV5-4 and J usage is TRBJ2-3; TRBD2 agrees at 7 bases. CDR1 is SGHNT, CDR2 YYREEE, per germline (reference sequence). This CDR3 spans 16 amino acids. Losses at the gene ends were 0 bases for V and 9 bases for J; bases not matched to a gene: 13. CDR3 DNA sequence: TGTGCCAGCAGCTTGGGAGTCGGCGCGGGGGAGGTAACGCAGTATTTT. Protein sequence: CASSLGVGAGEVTQYF.

This clone was seen a handful of times. The chain has TRBV27 and TRBJ1-2, with 7 nucleotides matching TRBD1. This CDR3 is 14 amino acids long. The V segment lost 5 bases and the J segment 5 bases; nucleotides outside the gene matches: 8. Germline V gene sequence: CDR1 MNHEY, CDR2 SMNVEV (reference sequence). The CDR3 loop is CASSGGQAGYGYTF. CDR3 DNA: TGTGCCAGCAGTGGAGGACAGGCGGGTTATGGCTACACCTTC.

This sequence joins TRBV6-5 and TRBJ1-1, with a possible D match to TRBD1 (6 bases). The CDR3 has 15 residues. Trimming shortened V by 5 bases and J by 0 bases, and 13 bases separated the two germline ends. The germline gives CDR1 MNHEY, CDR2 SVGAGI. In DNA form, the CDR3 reads TGTGCCAGCAGTCCCCGGACAGAAATGAACACTGAAGCTTTCTTT. It yields the protein CASSPRTEMNTEAFF.

This chain uses TRBV27 with TRBJ1-5; no definite D call. The V gene lost 1 base and the J gene lost 2 bases, with 12 bases spanning the gap. The germline CDR1 and CDR2 sequences are MNHEY and SMNVEV (reference sequence). The CDR3 spans 16 residues. CDR3 nucleotide sequence: TGTGCCAGCAGTTTATTAGGAGGGCTGGGCAATCAGCCCCAGCATTTT. This gives the protein CASSLLGGLGNQPQHF.

This clone came up once. The chain links TRBV15 to TRBJ1-5, with D unresolved. The V and J ends lost 0 bases and 2 bases respectively, with 11 bases between them. Germline assignment: CDR1 LNHNV and CDR2 YYDKDF (reference sequence). The CDR3 runs 16 residues. CDR3 in amino acids: CATSRDGQRGNQPQHF. The CDR3 DNA reads TGTGCCACCAGCAGAGATGGGCAGAGGGGCAATCAGCCCCAGCATTTT. The full variable domain, its missing parts supplied by reference TRBV15 and TRBJ1-5, is DAMVIQNPRYQVTQFGKPVTLSCSQTLNHNVMYWYQQKSSQAPKLLFHYYDKDFNNEADTPDNFQSRRPNTSFCFLDIRSPGLGDTAMYLCATSRDGQRGNQPQHFGDGTRLSIL.

The rearrangement joins TRBV5-1 to TRBJ2-7; D is ambiguous. The CDR3 is 11 amino acids. Deletions cut 2 bases from V and 2 bases from J, with 2 bases between. Germline values: CDR1 SGHRS, CDR2 YFSETQ. In DNA, the CDR3 is TGCGCCAGCAGCTTCACCTACGAGCAGTACTTC. Its protein product is CASSFTYEQYF. Full variable domain (outside the CDR3, taken from reference TRBV5-1 and TRBJ2-7): KAGVTQTPRYLIKTRGQQVTLSCSPISGHRSVSWYQQTPGQGLQFLFEYFSETQRNKGNFPGRFSGRQFSNSRSEMNVSTLELGDSALYLCASSFTYEQYFGPGTRLTVT.

The chain has TRBV28 and TRBJ2-7; D is unresolved. CDR1 is MDHEN and CDR2 is SYDVKM in the germline V gene. The length of the CDR3 is 11 residues. Trimming took off 5 bases at V and 4 bases at J, with 6 bases between the two ends. The CDR3 sequence is CASSTQYEQYF. CDR3 coding DNA: TGTGCCAGCAGTACACAGTACGAGCAGTACTTC. Supplemented by reference TRBV28 and TRBJ2-7, the full variable domain reads DVKVTQSSRYLVKRTGEKVFLECVQDMDHENMFWYRQDPGLGLRLIYFSYDVKMKEKGDIPEGYSVSREKKERFSLILESASTNQTSMYLCASSTQYEQYFGPGTRLTVT.

This clone came up a few times. The rearrangement links TRBV5-1 to TRBJ2-3; 11 bases agree with TRBD1. Germline-derived CDR1 and CDR2 are SGHRS and YFSETQ. There are 15 residues in the CDR3. V lost 4 bases, J lost 9 bases, and 10 bases stayed unmatched. In DNA form, the CDR3 reads TGCGCCAGCAGCGTCGGACAGGGGGCGCGTCGGACGCAGTATTTT. It specifies CASSVGQGARRTQYF.

The chain recombines TRBV9 with TRBJ2-6; D not resolved. Trimming took off 2 bases at V and 1 base at J, with 10 bases between the two ends. Per the germline V gene, CDR1 is SGDLS and CDR2 is YYNGEE. The CDR3 covers 16 residues. CDR3 amino acids: CASSVSGSSGANVLTF. The CDR3 DNA is TGTGCCAGCAGCGTCTCAGGTTCGTCTGGGGCCAACGTCCTGACTTTC.

The table lists this clone with a count of one. The chain links TRBV4-2 to TRBJ2-7; 10 bases match TRBD2. The CDR3 is made up of 15 amino acids. Unmatched junction bases numbered 3, after V lost 0 bases and J lost 4 bases. Per germline, CDR1 LGHNA and CDR2 YNFKEQ. This CDR3 is CASSQELAGIYEQYF. The CDR3 DNA reads TGTGCCAGCAGCCAAGAACTAGCGGGAATTTACGAGCAGTACTTC.

The chain is built from TRBV7-2 and TRBJ2-1, with 10 positions matching TRBD2. CDR3 length: 14 amino acids. Per germline, CDR1 SGHTA and CDR2 FQGNSA. J gave up 10 bases and V 1 base, and 4 bases lay outside the gene matches. This CDR3 is CASSLDQRGGEQFF. CDR3 DNA: TGTGCCAGCAGCTTAGACCAGCGGGGGGGAGAGCAGTTCTTC.

CDR3 coding DNA: TGTGCCAGTAGTATAGATAGGGAGGGAAATCAGCCCCAGCATTTT. Amino acids: CASSIDREGNQPQHF. This chain links TRBV19 with TRBJ1-5; D not resolved. The germline gives CDR1 LNHDA, CDR2 SQIVND (reference sequence). V was cut by 0 bases and J by 4 bases, with 10 bases left in between. The CDR3 contains 15 residues.

A note on this clone: Mismatch with germline at one junction end may stem from a read error. The chain combines TRBV7-9 with TRBJ2-1; 12 bases map to TRBD2. The CDR3 runs to 17 residues. CDR1 is SEHNR and CDR2 is FQNEAQ in the germline V gene (reference sequence). CDR3 DNA: TGTTCCAGCAGATCGCCTAGCGGGAGGGCCCTGATCGGTGAGCAGTTCTTC. Its translation is CSSRSPSGRALIGEQFF.

Written as DNA, the CDR3 is TGTGCCAGCAGTTTCGACTTGAGGCGCTACGAGCAGTACTTC. Its protein is CASSFDLRRYEQYF. The chain recombines TRBV28 with TRBJ2-7; D gene ambiguous. CDR1 is MDHEN and CDR2 is SYDVKM in the germline V gene. The CDR3 totals 14 residues. Trimming shortened V by 3 bases and J by 3 bases, and 12 bases separated the two germline ends.

This sequence joins TRBV7-3 and TRBJ2-3; no reliable D call. Germline-derived CDR1 and CDR2 are SGHTA and FQGTGA. Trimming cost V 0 bases and J 7 bases, with 8 bases left between them. The CDR3 sequence is 13 residues long. The CDR3 is CASSLTSEHTQYF. CDR3 DNA sequence: TGTGCCAGCAGCTTAACATCCGAGCATACGCAGTATTTT.

The gene calls are TRBV19 and TRBJ1-1, with 10 positions matching TRBD1. Unmatched junction bases numbered 17, after V lost 5 bases and J lost 11 bases. The CDR3 covers 16 residues. The germline V gene encodes CDR1 LNHDA and CDR2 SQIVND (reference sequence). The CDR3: CASSPPPGQGMSGAFF. The CDR3 nucleotides read TGTGCCAGTAGTCCCCCCCCGGGACAGGGGATGAGTGGGGCTTTCTTT. The complete variable domain, with remaining parts taken from reference TRBV19 and TRBJ1-1, reads DGGITQSPKYLFRKEGQNVTLSCEQNLNHDAMYWYRQDPGQGLRLIYYSQIVNDFQKGDIAEGYSVSREKKESFPLTVTSAQKNPTAFYLCASSPPPGQGMSGAFFGQGTRLTVV.

The rearrangement links TRBV2 to TRBJ1-2, with D tentatively TRBD1 (6 bases). CDR1 SNHLY and CDR2 FYNNEI come from the germline V gene. Trimming stripped 6 bases from V and 8 bases from J, with 13 bases between. The length of the CDR3 is 12 residues. The DNA for the CDR3 is TGTGCCAGCAGAGAGGACAGTAGGGGCTACACCTTC. Translated, it gives CASREDSRGYTF.

The chain joins TRBV7-2 to TRBJ2-7; a possible D gene is TRBD2 (5 bases). The CDR3 has 13 amino acids. Germline-derived CDR1 and CDR2 are SGHTA and FQGNSA. With 1 base removed from V and 6 bases from J, the gap between germline ends came to 10 bases. CDR3 sequence: CASSLDLALEQYF. The CDR3, as DNA: TGTGCCAGCAGCTTAGATCTAGCACTCGAGCAGTACTTC.

The chain links TRBV7-2 to TRBJ2-5, with D possibly TRBD2 on 7 matching bases. With 4 bases removed from V and 6 bases from J, the gap between germline ends came to 15 bases. This CDR3 has 14 residues. CDR1 SGHTA and CDR2 FQGNSA come from the germline V gene. Here the CDR3 DNA reads TGTGCCAGCAGCTCGAGGGGGAGGGTGAAGACCCAGTACTTC. It is translated as CASSSRGRVKTQYF.